This T cell receptor beta chain is from a study of regulatory T cells in long-lasting Graves disease (dated by TCRdb to 2020 to 2022). Concerning the study at large: Persistent Graves' disease was defined as antithyroid drug treatment for over 5 years with persistently positive TSH receptor autoantibodies. Peripheral blood TCR sequencing and RNA sequencing compared persistent Graves' disease patients with newly diagnosed Graves' disease patients. The study was conducted in China and was registered as a clinical trial. TCR sequencing covered around 13 persistent and around 20 newly diagnosed Graves' disease patients, around 33 samples in total. On average, persistent Graves' disease patients in the clinical cohort had been on antithyroid drugs for around ten years. The full study reports these points: Persistent disease showed preferential use of TRBV28, TRBJ1-2 and TRBJ2-5, whereas newly diagnosed disease favored TRBV20-1 and TRBJ2-1. Peripheral blood alone was examined, since thyroid tissue, which constituted the primary lesion, could not be accessed. Patients with persistent disease shared more public clonotypes (about 2,700) than newly diagnosed patients did (around 1,000). Persistent Graves' disease patients showed lower TCR Shannon entropy and fewer highly expanded clones than newly diagnosed patients, suggesting clonal expansion. Sequencing and analysis were limited to the TCR beta chain. The authors acknowledged the small sample size as a limitation that may reduce accuracy.

The germline V and J ends show losses of 0 bases and 0 bases respectively, and no gene match explains 1 base of the junction. CDR1 SNHLY and CDR2 FYNNEI were looked up in the germline V gene. Reading from cysteine to phenylalanine, the CDR3 counts 15 amino acids. Of all the DNA, just the CDR3 is kept, 45 bases in frame from base 1. Ten or more counts support this clonotype. Its antigen target is currently unknown. No clone much larger than this one lies a single base away; base qualities are absent. Libraries were built with multiplex PCR. The run used an Illumina HiSeq 4000. iRepertoire HTBI primers and Arm-PCR amplification of CDR3 regions were used to construct TCR beta libraries. Before sequencing, the PCR products went through gel purification. Concerning the study's data processing: A total of roughly 65 TRBV and approximately 13 TRBJ segments were identified across samples and were used for gene usage analysis of CDR3 amino acid clonotypes. COPE and FqMerger were used to merge filtered high-quality paired reads into contigs. Contigs were aligned with BLAST to IMGT TRBV, TRBD and TRBJ reference genes, and CDR3 was defined per IMGT. Any clonotype with a frequency above 0.1% was classified as a highly expanded clone. Repertoire diversity was measured by Shannon entropy, and V-J evenness by the Gini coefficient. Public clonotypes were defined as clonotypes shared by more than one individual. The public reads were run again by TCRdb, first through fastp at Q25 and then through MiXCR, and only productive beta chains were kept. Under each unique CDR3 protein, matching rows form one entry showing the most common genes and DNA. TCRdb, not the authors, supplied the V and J calls. This sample comprises around 400,000 distinct CDR3 sequences, around a quarter of them detected only once. About a quarter of the sample is held by the ten biggest clonotypes.

Read against the paper, the sample's time point label means: persistent/refractory GD, antithyroid drugs over 5 years with positive TRAb. RNA was extracted from PBMCs in TRIzol for both TCR sequencing and RNA sequencing. The diagnosis of Graves' disease was made according to American Thyroid Association guidelines. Recruitment of patients was carried out at an endocrinology department in Xi'an, China. Each patient gave 8.5 to 9.5 milliliters of peripheral blood, collected in an EDTA anticoagulant tube. Ficoll Paque Plus density gradient separation was used to isolate PBMCs, and no further T cell sorting was performed. An Agilent 2100 Bioanalyzer and agarose gel were used to check RNA quality, while a NanoDrop 2000 measured RNA concentration.

The sequence derives from a female donor with Graves disease. This specimen consisted of peripheral blood mononuclear cells (PBMCs), obtained when the disease was refractory, from a patient treated with antithyroid drugs. The chain links TRBV2 with TRBJ2-5, and 7 junctional nucleotides match TRBD2. The CDR3 protein: CASSEALADQETQYF. The nucleotide sequence reads as follows: TGTGCCAGCAGTGAAGCGCTAGCGGACCAAGAGACCCAGTACTTC.